The subject of this entry is one T cell receptor beta chain. This clone was counted between two and nine times. It has no known antigen specificity. No per-base quality is available; no much larger clone lies one base away. The sample belongs to a study of memory CD4+ T cells and cytomegalovirus serostatus (dated by TCRdb to about 2019). Describing the broader study: The cohort included around 35 healthy adults from Belgium, of whom 9 were CMV seropositive and approximately 24 were CMV seronegative. The study sequenced CD4+ memory TCRbeta repertoires of a Belgian cohort with known cytomegalovirus serostatus to replicate a published TCR-based CMV serostatus classifier. What the research found in general, with its limitations: Among the roughly 160 previously reported CMV-associated TCRbeta sequences, some 67 showed up in the CD4+ memory repertoires, with each one found in between one and five individuals. The results were read as suggesting that the CMV-associated TCR signature is, for the most part, present in the CD4+ memory repertoire. On the Belgian cohort, the classifier based on the original framework reached a median bootstrapped AUC of approximately 0.94, with a 95% CI of 0.76-1.00. Only CD4+CD45RO+ memory cells were sequenced, unlike the original study, which covered naive and memory CD4+ and CD8+ populations. For predicting CMV serostatus, the median bootstrapped AUC was approximately 0.95 using the original framework and roughly 0.91 using a US-trained random forest.

As encoded in the germline V gene (reference sequence), CDR1 is LNHNV while CDR2 is YYDKDF. Counted from cysteine to phenylalanine, this CDR3 has 15 amino acids. Just the 45-base CDR3 DNA is kept, in frame starting at base 1. The V end loses 1 base and the J end loses 3 bases, and a stretch of 12 bases separates them. A FACSAria II was used to sort memory CD4+ T cells, defined as single viable CD3+CD4+CD8-CD45RO+ cells. CMV serostatus was determined using a Roche Elecsys assay that detects serum IgG against CMV pp150, pp28, p38 and p52. After thawing, total CD4+ T cells were enriched by positive selection with CD4 magnetic microbeads. The samples came from a separate study whose specific focus was interrogating the CD4+ T cell memory repertoire. Following standard operating procedures, peripheral blood mononuclear cells were isolated and cryopreserved, while serum was kept at -80 degrees C. Staining used CD3-PerCP (BW264/56), CD4-APC (RPA-T4), CD45RO-PE (UCHT1) and CD8-Pacific Orange (3B5) antibodies, with Sytox blue excluding non-viable cells.

The Quick-DNA Microprep Kit was used to extract genomic DNA from the sorted cells. TCRbeta DNA was amplified with the immunoSEQ hsTCRbeta kit following the manufacturer's protocol. An Illumina MiSeq instrument was used to sequence the TCRbeta libraries. The authors processed their data as follows. Following removal of out-of-frame sequences, about 2,200,000 distinct TCRbeta sequences were retained, with an average of about 70,000 per individual. Each individual was scored by the count of around 160 previously reported CMV-associated TCRbeta sequences and the total productive distinct TCRbeta count. A beta-binomial model was reimplemented in Python, and random forests from scikit-learn, run with default parameters, were trained on data from the US cohort. Classifier performance on the Belgian cohort was summarized as median AUC with percentile confidence intervals calculated over 10,000 bootstrap iterations. TCRdb mirrors the immuneACCESS table, restricted to in-frame sequences. Some clones are absent from its copies; in checked studies, under half trace to an unresolved V gene, and the reason for the others is unknown. That table furnishes V, J and clone size, whereas the DNA furnished D and trimming. The table for this sample lists about 48,000 clones; just under 80% of them were counted only once. Roughly 0.8% of the sample lies in the top ten.

This TCR came from an adult in good health and CMV-seronegative. This chain joins TRBV15 to TRBJ2-5; the D gene assignment is ambiguous. What was sequenced was memory CD4+ T cells from blood. The CDR3: CATSRGVSFEETQYF. The nucleotides read TGTGCCACCAGCAGAGGGGTGTCATTCGAAGAGACCCAGTACTTC.